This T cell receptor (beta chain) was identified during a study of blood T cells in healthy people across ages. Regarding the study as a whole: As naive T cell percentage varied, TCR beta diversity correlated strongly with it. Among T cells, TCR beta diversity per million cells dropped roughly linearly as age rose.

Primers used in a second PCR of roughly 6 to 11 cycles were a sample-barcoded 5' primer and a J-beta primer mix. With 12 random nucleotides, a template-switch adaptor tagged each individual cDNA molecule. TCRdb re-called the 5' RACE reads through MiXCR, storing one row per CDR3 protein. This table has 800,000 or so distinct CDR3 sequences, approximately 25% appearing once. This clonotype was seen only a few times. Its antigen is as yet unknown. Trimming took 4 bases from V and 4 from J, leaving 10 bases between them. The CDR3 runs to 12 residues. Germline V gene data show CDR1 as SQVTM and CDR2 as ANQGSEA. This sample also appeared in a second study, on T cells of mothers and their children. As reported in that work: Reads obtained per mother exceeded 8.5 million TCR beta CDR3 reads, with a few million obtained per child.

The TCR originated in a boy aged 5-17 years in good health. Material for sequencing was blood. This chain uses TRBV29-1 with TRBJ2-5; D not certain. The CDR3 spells CSVVGWRETQYF. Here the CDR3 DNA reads TGCAGCGTTGTGGGTTGGCGAGAGACCCAGTACTTC.